This is a list of T cell receptor beta chains from one sample in a study of T cell responses to AZD1222 COVID-19 vaccine. Method: immunoSEQ multiplex PCR; TCRdb's copy keeps in-frame clones and lacks some. The sample includes 130,000 or so clones, around 91% seen only once; the top ten take around 1.7%. The material sequenced was peripheral blood, taken on day 0 of AZD1222 vaccination. These receptors were taken from an adult in good health. The CDR3 runs from the conserved cysteine through the conserved F or W. The order of the fields is D gene, J gene, V gene, clone size, CDR3 DNA, CDR3 protein. The D gene is left open where the match is weak. Clone size, where shown, is once, few, many, or a class for clones that have expanded.

NA | TRBJ1-2 | TRBV4-3 | NA | TGCGCCAGCAGCCGGGACCTTAACTATGGCTACACCTTC | CASSRDLNYGYTF
TRBD2 | TRBJ2-1 | TRBV5-8 | NA | TGTGCCAGCAGCGGGCTTAGCGGGGGGGCAAATGAGCAGTTCTTC | CASSGLSGGANEQFF
NA | TRBJ1-1 | TRBV20-1 | NA | TGCAGTGCGCGGGGGAGCACTGAAGCTTTCTTT | CSARGSTEAFF
NA | TRBJ1-2 | TRBV2 | NA | TGTGCCAGCAGTGAAGGGGGGACTGGCTACACCTTC | CASSEGGTGYTF
TRBD1 | TRBJ1-2 | TRBV30 | NA | TGTGCCTGGAAACGTCCCGGGACAGGGATTGGCTACACCTTC | CAWKRPGTGIGYTF
NA | TRBJ1-5 | TRBV6-6 | NA | TGTGCCAGCAGTTACCATTCGGGTGAAAATCAGCCCCAGCATTTT | CASSYHSGENQPQHF
NA | TRBJ2-1 | TRBV2 | NA | TGTGCCAGCAGTGAGAACCCCCACCGCAGGGCGCACAATGAGCAGTTCTTC | CASSENPHRRAHNEQFF
TRBD1 | TRBJ2-7 | TRBV5-8 | NA | TGTGCCAGCGCGTCTCCGGGACAGTCACTCTACGAGCAGTACTTC | CASASPGQSLYEQYF
NA | TRBJ1-2 | TRBV20-1 | NA | TGCAGTGCTAGTCCCCTCCCAGCGGGGTATGGCTACACCTTC | CSASPLPAGYGYTF
NA | TRBJ1-5 | TRBV6-5 | once | TGTGCCAGCAGTTCAGGGATGGGAAATAGCAATCAGCCCCAGCATTTT | CASSSGMGNSNQPQHF
NA | TRBJ1-6 | TRBV6-6 | once | TGTGCCAGCAGTTTCGAGTTTGGCTCACCCCTCCACTTT | CASSFEFGSPLHF
NA | TRBJ2-7 | TRBV5-8 | NA | TGTGCCAGCAGTACGCGGGTTAGCGGACTCTACGAGCAGTACTTC | CASSTRVSGLYEQYF
TRBD2 | TRBJ2-1 | TRBV30 | NA | TGTGCCTGGAGTGTACATGGGACTAGCGGGAGGGGCTACAATGAGCAGTTCTTC | CAWSVHGTSGRGYNEQFF
NA | TRBJ2-3 | TRBV5-8 | NA | TGTGCCAGCAGCCTTAGCGCCGGCACAGATACGCAGTATTTT | CASSLSAGTDTQYF
TRBD1 | TRBJ1-5 | TRBV6-5 | many | TGTGCCAGCAGTTCTCGGACAGGAGGCAATCAGCCCCAGCATTTT | CASSSRTGGNQPQHF
TRBD2 | TRBJ2-1 | TRBV9 | NA | TGTGCCAGCAGCCCCCGGACTAGCGGGATATACAATGAGCAGTTCTTC | CASSPRTSGIYNEQFF
NA | TRBJ1-1 | TRBV30 | NA | TGTGCCTGGTTAAGACACACTGAAGCTTTCTTT | CAWLRHTEAFF
TRBD1 | TRBJ2-2 | TRBV5-5 | NA | TGTGCCAGCAGCTTGTGGACAGGCGGTTCCGGGGAGCTGTTTTTT | CASSLWTGGSGELFF
NA | TRBJ2-7 | TRBV18 | NA | TGTGCCAGCTCAGTCGGGGCCTCCTACGAGCAGTACTTC | CASSVGASYEQYF
NA | TRBJ2-2 | TRBV5-5 | NA | TGTGCCAGCAGCTTGCAGGGGTACACCGGGGAGCTGTTTTTT | CASSLQGYTGELFF
NA | TRBJ2-1 | TRBV10-3 | NA | TGTGCCATCACCCATAAATTAGACAATGAGCAGTTCTTC | CAITHKLDNEQFF
TRBD1 | TRBJ1-1 | TRBV30 | NA | TGTGCCTGGAGCCGGACAGGGCAGGCTGAAGCTTTCTTT | CAWSRTGQAEAFF
NA | TRBJ2-5 | TRBV4-3 | NA | TGCGCCAGCAGCCAAGAACGGACTAGGGGGGAGACCCAGTACTTC | CASSQERTRGETQYF
NA | TRBJ2-6 | TRBV7-8 | NA | TGTGCCAGCAGCTTGAGGGGGACCTCTGGGGCCAACGTCCTGACTTTC | CASSLRGTSGANVLTF
NA | TRBJ1-2 | TRBV18 | NA | TGTGCCAGCTCCTCCGCGGCGGGGGGCGAATATGGCTACACCTTC | CASSSAAGGEYGYTF
NA | TRBJ2-7 | TRBV15 | NA | TGTGCCACCAGCAGGGACAGCTCCTACGAGCAGTACTTC | CATSRDSSYEQYF
TRBD1 | TRBJ1-4 | TRBV30 | NA | TGTGCCTGGAGCTACAACAGGGGTGAAAAACTGTTTTTT | CAWSYNRGEKLFF
NA | TRBJ1-1 | TRBV3-1/TRBV3-2 | NA | TGTGCCAGCAGCCTTAACCAGAACACTGAAGCTTTCTTT | CASSLNQNTEAFF
TRBD1 | TRBJ2-1 | TRBV24-1 | NA | TGTGCCACCAGTGATAGACAGGGGTTGCAGTTCTTC | CATSDRQGLQFF
NA | TRBJ1-1 | TRBV3-1/TRBV3-2 | NA | TGTGCCAGCAGCCAAGTGACGACTGAAGCTTTCTTT | CASSQVTTEAFF
TRBD2 | TRBJ2-1 | TRBV10-3 | NA | TGTGCCATCAGTGAGTTCGGGACTAGCGGGGGAGACCTCTACAATGAGCAGTTCTTC | CAISEFGTSGGDLYNEQFF
NA | TRBJ2-2 | TRBV7-9 | few | TGTGCCAGCAGCAAGGGGGCCGGGGAGCTGTTTTTT | CASSKGAGELFF
NA | TRBJ2-7 | TRBV11-2 | NA | TGTGCCAGCAGCCTTTCTGACAACTACGAGCAGTACTTC | CASSLSDNYEQYF
NA | TRBJ1-4 | TRBV6-1 | NA | TGTGCCAGCAGTGACGGGCAGGCTAATGAAAAACTGTTTTTT | CASSDGQANEKLFF
TRBD1 | TRBJ1-2 | TRBV19 | once | TGTGCCAGTAGTAGGGGACAGGCTGTCTATGGCTACACCTTC | CASSRGQAVYGYTF
TRBD2 | TRBJ2-5 | TRBV7-2 | NA | TGTGCCAGCAGCTTGGCGGGAGGAGTGGAGACCCAGTACTTC | CASSLAGGVETQYF
TRBD1 | TRBJ2-3 | TRBV6-5 | NA | TGTGCCAGCAGTTGGGTACAGGGGGCAGGCACAGATACGCAGTATTTT | CASSWVQGAGTDTQYF
NA | TRBJ1-6 | TRBV4-1 | once | TGCGCCAGCAGCCAAGATCGTCCAGATTCGAGTTCACCCCTCCACTTT | CASSQDRPDSSSPLHF
TRBD1 | TRBJ1-1 | TRBV4-1 | NA | TGCGCCAGCAGCTCCGGGACAGGGGAGAACACTGAAGCTTTCTTT | CASSSGTGENTEAFF
NA | TRBJ2-2 | TRBV15 | NA | TGTGCCACCAGCAGAGAACGTCCCGGGGAGCTGTTTTTT | CATSRERPGELFF
TRBD1 | TRBJ1-4 | TRBV18 | NA | TGTGCCAGCTCACCAGACAGGGGGCGCATGGAAAAACTGTTTTTT | CASSPDRGRMEKLFF
NA | TRBJ1-4 | TRBV29-1 | NA | TGCAGCGTTGCCAGGGATAATGAAAAACTGTTTTTT | CSVARDNEKLFF
NA | TRBJ2-5 | TRBV12-3/TRBV12-4 | NA | TGTGCCAGCAGTTTATGGGGCCAGGAGACCCAGTACTTC | CASSLWGQETQYF
NA | TRBJ2-1 | TRBV2 | NA | TGTGCCAGCAGTCTGACTAGGAATGAGCAGTTCTTC | CASSLTRNEQFF
NA | TRBJ1-5 | TRBV27 | NA | TGTGCCAGCAGTTTCAGGGAGGTGGGTCAGCCCCAGCATTTT | CASSFREVGQPQHF
NA | TRBJ1-2 | TRBV29-1 | NA | TGCAGCGTCGCGGGGACTGGATCCAGCTATGGCTACACCTTC | CSVAGTGSSYGYTF
NA | TRBJ1-6 | TRBV5-6 | NA | TGTGCCAGCTTTATGTTTCGTGGCTCCTATAATTCACCCCTCCACTTT | CASFMFRGSYNSPLHF
TRBD1 | TRBJ1-5 | TRBV5-6 | few | TGTGCCAGCAGCTTGGGGGACAGGCCGACCACTAATCAGCCCCAGCATTTT | CASSLGDRPTTNQPQHF
NA | TRBJ1-2 | TRBV7-3 | NA | TGTGCCAGCAGCTCATTGGGGGGGAATTATGGCTACACCTTC | CASSSLGGNYGYTF
NA | TRBJ1-2 | TRBV5-4 | NA | TGTGCCAGCAGCAGCCGGGGCACCAACTATGGCTACACCTTC | CASSSRGTNYGYTF
NA | TRBJ2-3 | TRBV6-6 | NA | TGTGCCAGCATCCAGGGGAAGGGATGGGATACGCAGTATTTT | CASIQGKGWDTQYF
NA | TRBJ1-2 | TRBV5-4 | NA | TGTGCCAGCAGTGAGGGCCCCCTCCCGAACTATGGCTACACCTTC | CASSEGPLPNYGYTF